The clone carrying this T cell receptor (beta chain) was picked up one time. Its antigen is not known. Clones were read by immunoSEQ multiplex PCR, and TCRdb kept only the in-frame ones, dropping some. The table records 150,000 or so clones, about 91% of them present only once. This CDR3 has 14 residues. The V end was cut by 6 bases, the J end by 6 bases, with 15 bases between. From germline, CDR1 is LNHDA and CDR2 SQIVND (reference sequence). The sample belongs to a study of T cell responses to AZD1222 COVID-19 vaccine. General study results and limits: Among the donors, most were white British and more were female, and clonal diversity was possibly underestimated.

The receptor's source is an adult in good health. The J gene is TRBJ2-1, the V gene TRBV19; D is unresolved. The sequencing here drew on peripheral blood, taken on day 0 of AZD1222 vaccination. The CDR3 reads CASRRVRAPNEQFF. CDR3 DNA sequence: TGTGCCAGTAGACGGGTCCGCGCCCCCAATGAGCAGTTCTTC.